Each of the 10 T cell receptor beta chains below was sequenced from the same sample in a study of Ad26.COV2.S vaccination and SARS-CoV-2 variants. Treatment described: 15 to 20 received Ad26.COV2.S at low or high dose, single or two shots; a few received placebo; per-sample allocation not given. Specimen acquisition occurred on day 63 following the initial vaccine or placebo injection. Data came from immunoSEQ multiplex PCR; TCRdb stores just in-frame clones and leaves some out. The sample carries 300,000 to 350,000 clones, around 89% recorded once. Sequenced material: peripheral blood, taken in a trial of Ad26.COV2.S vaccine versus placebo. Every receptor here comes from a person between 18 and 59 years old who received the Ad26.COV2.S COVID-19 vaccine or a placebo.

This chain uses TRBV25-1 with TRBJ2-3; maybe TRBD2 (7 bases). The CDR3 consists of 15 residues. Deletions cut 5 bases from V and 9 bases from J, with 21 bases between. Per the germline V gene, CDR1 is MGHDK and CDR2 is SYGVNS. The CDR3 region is CASSWNGGPPGTQYF. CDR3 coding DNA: TGTGCCAGCAGTTGGAACGGGGGGCCTCCGGGCACGCAGTATTTT.

The CDR3 nucleotides read TGTGCCAGCAGCCAAGGAGATACCGGGGAGCTGTTTTTT. Its translation is CASSQGDTGELFF. The chain employs TRBV3-1 (or the pseudogene TRBV3-2) and TRBJ2-2; unclear D gene. The CDR3 loop spans 13 amino acids. The germline V and J ends were trimmed by 1 base and 5 bases, with 5 bases remaining between them. Germline CDR1 and CDR2: LGHDT and YNNKEL (reference sequence).

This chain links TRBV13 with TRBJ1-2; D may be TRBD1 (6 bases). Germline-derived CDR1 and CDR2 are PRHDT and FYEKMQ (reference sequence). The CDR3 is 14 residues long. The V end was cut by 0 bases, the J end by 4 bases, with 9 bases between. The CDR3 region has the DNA TGTGCCAGCAGCTTAGGGGACAGAATCTATGGCTACACCTTC. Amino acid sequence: CASSLGDRIYGYTF.

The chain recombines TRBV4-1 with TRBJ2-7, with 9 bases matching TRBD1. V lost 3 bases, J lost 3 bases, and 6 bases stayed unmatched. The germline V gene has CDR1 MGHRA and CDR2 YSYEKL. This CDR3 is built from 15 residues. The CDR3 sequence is CASSHAGTGNYEQYF. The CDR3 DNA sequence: TGCGCCAGCAGCCACGCCGGGACAGGGAACTACGAGCAGTACTTC.

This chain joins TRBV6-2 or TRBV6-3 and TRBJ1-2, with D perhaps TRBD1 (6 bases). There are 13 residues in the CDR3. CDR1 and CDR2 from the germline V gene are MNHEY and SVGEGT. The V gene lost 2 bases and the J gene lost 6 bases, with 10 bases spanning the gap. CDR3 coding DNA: TGTGCCAGCAGTTACACAACAGGGCATGGCTACACCTTC. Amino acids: CASSYTTGHGYTF.

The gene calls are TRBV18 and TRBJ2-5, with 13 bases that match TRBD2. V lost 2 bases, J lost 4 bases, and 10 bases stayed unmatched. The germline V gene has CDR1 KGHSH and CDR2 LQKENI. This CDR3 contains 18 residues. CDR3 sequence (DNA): TGTGCCAGCTCACCAAGGACTAGCGGGGGATCGGGCGGAGAGACCCAGTACTTC. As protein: CASSPRTSGGSGGETQYF.

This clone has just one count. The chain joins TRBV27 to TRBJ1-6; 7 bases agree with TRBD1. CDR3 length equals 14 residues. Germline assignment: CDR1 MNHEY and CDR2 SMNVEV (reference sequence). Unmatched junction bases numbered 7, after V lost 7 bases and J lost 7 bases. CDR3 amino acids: CASTRGGKNSPLHF. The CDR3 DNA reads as TGTGCCAGCACCAGGGGGGGGAAAAATTCACCCCTCCACTTT.

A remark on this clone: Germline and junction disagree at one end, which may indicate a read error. In DNA form, the CDR3 reads TGTGCCAGCAGCCCCCCGGGGGACAGAGGATGGCTCTTC. Protein product: CASSPPGDRGWLF. V is TRBV5-4 and J is TRBJ2-1; weak D call: TRBD1 (7 bases). Per the germline V gene, CDR1 is SGHNT and CDR2 is YYREEE (reference sequence). This CDR3 is built from 13 residues.

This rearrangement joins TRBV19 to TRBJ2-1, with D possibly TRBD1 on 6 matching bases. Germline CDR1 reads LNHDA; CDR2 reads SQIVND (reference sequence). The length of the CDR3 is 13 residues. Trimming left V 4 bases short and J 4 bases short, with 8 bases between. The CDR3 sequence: CASSTTGYNEQFF. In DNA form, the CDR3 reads TGTGCCAGTAGTACGACAGGATACAATGAGCAGTTCTTC. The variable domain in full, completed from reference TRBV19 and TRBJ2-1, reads DGGITQSPKYLFRKEGQNVTLSCEQNLNHDAMYWYRQDPGQGLRLIYYSQIVNDFQKGDIAEGYSVSREKKESFPLTVTSAQKNPTAFYLCASSTTGYNEQFFGPGTRLTVL.

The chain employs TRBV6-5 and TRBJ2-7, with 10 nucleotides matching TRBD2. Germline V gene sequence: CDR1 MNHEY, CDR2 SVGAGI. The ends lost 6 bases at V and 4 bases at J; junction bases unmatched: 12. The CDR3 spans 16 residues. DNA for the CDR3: TGTGCCAGCAGGTACCCTTCTAGCGGGAGTGAGTACGAGCAGTACTTC. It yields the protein CASRYPSSGSEYEQYF.